The present T cell receptor (beta chain) was sequenced within a study of cytomegalovirus exposure and HLA in healthy donors. Study information: Among about 179 million T cells, an earlier analysis found roughly 120 million unique TCR beta sequences.

This PCR relied on a set of 60 Vbeta primers and 13 Jbeta primers. Study processing details: Approximately 80 million unique TCR beta chains, some 10 million of them shared, were counted by a later analysis. Assay used: immunoSEQ multiplex PCR; TCRdb lists only in-frame clones, some missing. The DNA gave D and trimming, while V, J and clone size come from that table. Seen in this sample are 25,000 to 40,000 clones; the ten most common clones hold approximately 4.8%. Germline loops: CDR1 LGHNA, CDR2 YSLEER. The CDR3 extends over 17 amino acids. The trim removed 8 bases at V and 0 bases at J, leaving 8 bases unmatched.

The sample comprised PBMCs. This chain joins TRBV4-3 and TRBJ2-1; the match to TRBD2 covers 12 bases. This clonotype was sampled from a female donor in good health and CMV-seronegative. The DNA of the CDR3 is TGCGCCAGCCCGACTAGCGGGGGTCTCAGCTCCTACAATGAGCAGTTCTTC. This translates into CASPTSGGLSSYNEQFF.